The 21 T cell receptor beta chains below were found in one sample sequenced in a study of CD8 T cells in ankylosing spondylitis. No cognate antigen is known for these TCRs. Points from the study as a whole: Characteristic of ankylosing spondylitis blood, it appeared, was a TCR beta motif comprising eight highly homologous variants.

One entry per CDR3 protein results from TCRdb running MiXCR on the 5' RACE reads. The data hold around 440,000 distinct CDR3 sequences, with approximately 17% observed a single time. Specimen: blood, either unsorted or a sorted T cell fraction (not recorded which). The receptors here all came from a male donor with ankylosing spondylitis.

This clonotype showed up many times. This chain joins TRBV4-2 and TRBJ1-1, with TRBD1 identical over 9 bases. The CDR3 spans 15 residues. V dropped 3 bases and J dropped 10; count of bases not matched to a gene: 12. Germline CDR1 reads LGHNA; CDR2 reads YNFKEQ. Here the CDR3 reads CASSHPGTGRVGAFF. The CDR3 DNA is TGTGCCAGCAGCCACCCCGGGACAGGGCGGGTAGGAGCTTTCTTT.

This clonotype was counted a few times. V usage is TRBV19 and J usage is TRBJ1-1; D may be TRBD1 (6 bases). The CDR3 runs 14 residues. The germline V and J ends were trimmed by 6 bases and 4 bases, with 15 bases remaining between them. The germline gives CDR1 LNHDA, CDR2 SQIVND (reference sequence). This CDR3 is CASRTGSGVTEAFF. DNA for the CDR3: TGTGCCAGTAGAACAGGGTCGGGGGTCACTGAAGCTTTCTTT.

The chain has TRBV20-1 and TRBJ1-6; TRBD1 might be the D (5 bases). CDR1 DFQATT and CDR2 SNEGSKA come from the germline V gene (reference sequence). CDR3 size: 13 residues. V was clipped by 5 bases and J by 6 bases, with 11 bases between them. The DNA of the CDR3 is TGCAGTGCTCCGGGACCTGGTAATTCACCCCTCCACTTT. This encodes CSAPGPGNSPLHF.

This clonotype was seen at least ten times. CDR3 nucleotide sequence: TGCGCCAGCAGCTATGACAGGGGGCAATTGGCGGAGCAGTACTTC. Protein product: CASSYDRGQLAEQYF. The J gene is TRBJ2-7, the V gene TRBV5-1; 10 bases agree with TRBD1. The J segment lost 7 bases and the V segment lost 3 bases, leaving 10 bases of the junction unmatched. The CDR3 runs 15 residues. The germline CDR1 and CDR2 sequences are SGHRS and YFSETQ.

This rearrangement joins TRBV10-3 to TRBJ2-1; D is possibly TRBD1 (5 bases). CDR3 length equals 12 residues. Germline-derived CDR1 and CDR2 are ENHRY and SYGVKD. V gave up 6 bases and J gave up 8 bases, with 11 bases separating them. This CDR3 reads CAISPGLDEQFF. CDR3 sequence (DNA): TGTGCCATCAGCCCAGGGTTAGATGAGCAGTTCTTC.

This chain uses TRBV20-1 with TRBJ1-3, with a possible D match to TRBD1 (6 bases). The CDR3 contains 11 residues. From germline, CDR1 is DFQATT and CDR2 SNEGSKA (reference sequence). Trimming took 6 bases from V and 7 from J, leaving 10 bases between them. The CDR3 region is CSATQGNTIYF. In nucleotides, the CDR3 is TGCAGTGCCACTCAGGGGAACACCATATATTTT.

This clonotype was seen more than once but under ten times. The genes are TRBV10-3 and TRBJ1-5; no clear D. The CDR3 runs 12 residues. V was shortened by 10 bases and J by 7 bases, with 14 bases between the two germline ends. CDR1 is ENHRY, CDR2 SYGVKD, per germline. The CDR3 reads CATKEARQPQHF. For the CDR3, the DNA is TGTGCCACCAAGGAGGCCCGGCAGCCCCAGCATTTT.

The V gene is TRBV20-1, the J gene TRBJ1-2; no clear D gene. CDR1 DFQATT and CDR2 SNEGSKA come from the germline V gene (reference sequence). Trimming took 3 bases from V and 6 from J, leaving 14 bases between them. This CDR3 region has 13 residues. CDR3 sequence reads: CSASQAGSNGYTF. The CDR3 coding sequence is TGCAGTGCTAGTCAGGCAGGTTCCAATGGCTACACCTTC.

The sample holds many counts of this clonotype. The V gene is TRBV29-1, the J gene TRBJ2-3; 9 bases map to TRBD1. Germline assignment: CDR1 SQVTM and CDR2 ANQGSEA. V lost 6 bases and J lost 2; bases outside the gene matches: 9. This CDR3 contains 15 residues. This CDR3 is CSVTPGTGITDTQYF. As DNA, the CDR3 is TGCAGCGTCACCCCCGGGACAGGGATCACAGATACGCAGTATTTT.

This clonotype was recorded a few times. The chain links TRBV5-6 to TRBJ2-6, with unresolved D. V was trimmed by 0 bases and J by 0 bases, leaving 19 bases between them. This CDR3 comprises 20 residues. Germline V gene sequence: CDR1 SGHDT, CDR2 YYEEEE. The CDR3 protein is CASSLGGTPALSSGANVLTF. For the CDR3, the DNA is TGTGCCAGCAGCTTGGGGGGAACCCCAGCTCTAAGCTCTGGGGCCAACGTCCTGACTTTC.

This chain connects TRBV12-3 or TRBV12-4 to TRBJ1-5; D may be TRBD1 (5 bases). The CDR3 covers 15 residues. Trimming pared 6 bases from V and 3 bases from J, leaving 15 bases between. CDR3 sequence reads: CASRTNQGYNQPQHF. The CDR3 bases are TGTGCCAGCAGGACCAACCAGGGTTACAATCAGCCCCAGCATTTT.

Points on this clonotype: One junction end does not reproduce the germline sequence, and a read error may be involved. This sequence joins TRBV7-7 and TRBJ1-1; D is undetermined. The CDR3 runs to 15 residues. The V gene's germline CDR1 is SSHAT and CDR2 FNYEAQ (reference sequence). Here the CDR3 reads CASSLAFLADTEAFF. The DNA for the CDR3 is TGTGCTAGCAGCTTAGCGTTCCTTGCGGACACTGAAGCTTTCTTT.

This clonotype occurred a few times. This chain links TRBV5-1 with TRBJ2-7; D is tentatively TRBD1 or TRBD2 (6 bases each). The CDR3 contains 16 residues. With 4 bases removed from V and 7 bases from J, the gap between germline ends came to 24 bases. Germline loops: CDR1 SGHRS, CDR2 YFSETQ. CDR3 amino acids: CASSAHGGGSPTEQYF. As DNA, the CDR3 is TGCGCCAGCAGCGCCCACGGGGGCGGCTCACCTACGGAGCAGTACTTC.

The V call is TRBV5-1, the J call TRBJ2-1; TRBD2 is a possible D gene (5 bases). V was pared by 0 bases and J by 8 bases, with 18 bases between. Germline-derived CDR1 and CDR2 are SGHRS and YFSETQ. The CDR3 extends over 16 amino acids. The CDR3 region is CASSLAGRMRDDEQFF. Written as DNA, the CDR3 is TGCGCCAGCAGCTTGGCGGGTAGGATGAGGGATGATGAGCAGTTCTTC.

This clonotype showed up just a few times. The genes are TRBV12-3 or TRBV12-4 and TRBJ2-7, with 11 bases aligning to TRBD1. The CDR3 sequence is 16 residues long. J was trimmed by 3 bases and V by 5 bases; bases with no gene match: 9. The CDR3 reads CASSHSGTGGDYEQYF. The CDR3 region has the DNA TGTGCCAGCAGTCACTCCGGGACAGGGGGTGACTACGAGCAGTACTTC.

Ten or more counts support this clonotype. V is TRBV6-5 and J is TRBJ2-7, with 7 bases lining up with TRBD1. The CDR3 sequence is 14 residues long. Trimming cost V 3 bases and J 1 base; bases outside gene matches: 3. Per the germline V gene, CDR1 is MNHEY and CDR2 is SVGAGI. CDR3 region: CASSYDRVSYEQYF. The CDR3 DNA reads as TGTGCCAGCAGTTATGACAGGGTATCCTACGAGCAGTACTTC.

This clonotype was picked up a small number of times. The genes are TRBV20-1 and TRBJ2-7; D is unresolved. Trimming stripped 1 base from V and 5 bases from J, with 18 bases between. Per germline, CDR1 DFQATT and CDR2 SNEGSKA (reference sequence). There are 15 residues in the CDR3. The CDR3, as DNA: TGCAGTGCTAGAGTGCCTCGGCGGTCCGAGGACGAGCAGTACTTC. Translating it yields CSARVPRRSEDEQYF.

This sequence joins TRBV20-1 and TRBJ2-5, with 7 bases that match TRBD1. The CDR3 has 12 residues. Germline-derived CDR1 and CDR2 are DFQATT and SNEGSKA (reference sequence). V was clipped by 4 bases and J by 2 bases; unmatched bases: 1. The CDR3 nucleotides are TGCAGTGCTACGGACAGGCAAGAGACCCAGTACTTC. Protein product: CSATDRQETQYF.

This chain connects TRBV4-2 to TRBJ2-1; 10 nucleotides match TRBD2. The CDR3 has 15 amino acids. Germline V gives CDR1 LGHNA, CDR2 YNFKEQ. Trimming removed 3 bases from V and 15 bases from J; junction bases left unmatched: 14. The CDR3 loop reads CASSQESGGAKNRFF. The CDR3 DNA reads as TGTGCCAGCAGCCAGGAGAGCGGGGGGGCCAAGAATCGGTTCTTC.

The gene calls are TRBV7-3 and TRBJ1-1; no definite D call. The germline V gene encodes CDR1 SGHTA and CDR2 FQGTGA. Trimming took off 3 bases at V and 3 bases at J, with 8 bases between the two ends. The CDR3 runs to 13 residues. In DNA form, the CDR3 reads TGTGCCAGCAGCTTCGCAAGGTACACTGAAGCTTTCTTT. This codes for CASSFARYTEAFF. Using reference TRBV7-3 and TRBJ1-1 for the parts outside the CDR3, the full variable domain is GAGVSQTPSNKVTEKGKYVELRCDPISGHTALYWYRQSLGQGPEFLIYFQGTGAADDSGLPNDRFFAVRPEGSVSTLKIQRTERGDSAVYLCASSFARYTEAFFGQGTRLTVV.

The CDR3 DNA is TGTGCCAGCAGTTACACTAGGAGGACTGAAGCTTTCTTT. Its translation is CASSYTRRTEAFF. The chain recombines TRBV6-5 with TRBJ1-1, with D unclear. Germline CDR1 MNHEY, CDR2 SVGAGI. V was shortened by 2 bases and J by 5 bases, with 9 bases between the two germline ends. The CDR3 extends over 13 amino acids.